The 17 T cell receptor beta chains presented below share a single source sample, sequenced in a study of regulatory T cells in long-lasting Graves disease. The time point here: newly diagnosed GD, antithyroid drugs for less than 3 months. TCR sequences were obtained from RNA taken from PBMCs. Arm-PCR with iRepertoire HTBI primers amplified the CDR3 regions for these TCR beta libraries. Each CDR3 protein is one row after TCRdb ran MiXCR on the multiplex PCR reads. The sample shows about 420,000 distinct CDR3 sequences, around 15% of them seen only once. This sample also belongs to another study, concerning T cells in Graves' hyperthyroidism and ophthalmopathy.

Sequenced here: peripheral blood mononuclear cells (PBMCs), sampled at new diagnosis, from a patient treated with antithyroid drugs. All receptors derive from a woman under 30 with Graves disease.

The chain couples TRBV6-2 or TRBV6-3 to TRBJ2-2, with D maybe TRBD2 (8 bases). Germline V lookup: CDR1 MNHEY, CDR2 SVGEGT. The CDR3 is 21 amino acids. V was cut by 2 bases and J by 4 bases, with 29 bases left in between. The chain's CDR3 is CASSYLDRVGLAGGFTGELFF. CDR3 DNA: TGTGCCAGCAGTTACCTCGACAGGGTGGGATTGGCGGGAGGATTCACCGGGGAGCTGTTTTTT.

This chain links TRBV30 with TRBJ2-2, with a possible D match to TRBD2 (7 bases). The CDR3 is made up of 12 amino acids. Trimming cost V 8 bases and J 6 bases, with 13 bases left between them. Germline loops: CDR1 GTSNPN, CDR2 SVGIG (reference sequence). CDR3: CARVGGPGELFF. The CDR3 DNA reads TGTGCCCGGGTGGGGGGGCCCGGGGAGCTGTTTTTT. The variable domain in full, completed from reference TRBV30 and TRBJ2-2, reads SQTIHQWPATLVQPVGSPLSLECTVEGTSNPNLYWYRQAAGRGLQLLFYSVGIGQISSEVPQNLSASRPQDRQFILSSKKLLLSDSGFYLCARVGGPGELFFGEGSRLTVL.

This chain uses TRBV19 with TRBJ2-7; 8 bases align to TRBD1. The CDR3 runs to 13 residues. V shed 4 bases and J 7 bases; nucleotides not matched to a gene: 6. CDR1 LNHDA and CDR2 SQIVND come from the germline V gene (reference sequence). CDR3 amino acids: CASSRPGGDEQYF. CDR3 sequence (DNA): TGTGCCAGTAGTAGACCAGGGGGCGATGAGCAGTACTTC.

The table lists this clonotype with many counts. This chain joins TRBV6-2 or TRBV6-3 and TRBJ2-7; D not certain. CDR3 length: 12 amino acids. The V and J ends lost 2 bases and 2 bases respectively, with 4 bases between them. Germline CDR1 MNHEY, CDR2 SVGEGT. CDR3 amino acids: CASSYVPYEQYF. The CDR3 DNA sequence: TGTGCCAGCAGTTACGTTCCCTACGAGCAGTACTTC.

This chain uses TRBV28 with TRBJ2-3, with 7 bases matching TRBD2. The end of the DNA fits TRBJ2-5 better, so the J call may be wrong. Germline CDR1 MDHEN, CDR2 SYDVKM. CDR3 length: 16 amino acids. CDR3 protein: CASSLKVGREEETQYF. CDR3 bases: TGTGCCAGCAGTTTAAAGGTTGGGAGGGAGGAGGAGACCCAGTACTTC.

V and J are TRBV20-1 and TRBJ2-1; the match to TRBD2 covers 9 bases. Germline CDR1 is DFQATT and CDR2 is SNEGSKA (reference sequence). Trimming took 1 base from V and 3 from J; bases not matched to a gene: 4. The CDR3 contains 15 residues. The CDR3 DNA reads as TGCAGTGCTAGAGGACTAGCGGATAACTACAATGAGCAGTTCTTC. Translation: CSARGLADNYNEQFF.

This clonotype was detected many times. This chain links TRBV28 with TRBJ2-3, with TRBD2 matching 7 bases. J lost 9 bases, V lost 6 bases, and 9 bases had no gene match. Germline V gene sequence: CDR1 MDHEN, CDR2 SYDVKM. This CDR3 is 13 amino acids long. The DNA for the CDR3 is TGTGCCAGCAGGGGGGAGGGCCATTACACGCAGTATTTT. This translates into CASRGEGHYTQYF.

The chain links TRBV6-1 to TRBJ2-1, with a weak D call TRBD2 (5 bases). V was trimmed by 0 bases and J by 2 bases, leaving 8 bases between them. Germline values: CDR1 MNHNS, CDR2 SASEGT. This CDR3 has 15 residues. CDR3 bases: TGTGCCAGCAGTGAAGCGGGAGAAGCCTACAATGAGCAGTTCTTC. Translation gives CASSEAGEAYNEQFF.

Here the CDR3 reads CASMGGTGFAGANVLTF. Written as DNA, the CDR3 is TGCGCCAGCATGGGAGGGACAGGGTTTGCTGGGGCCAACGTCCTGACTTTC. The rearrangement joins TRBV5-1 to TRBJ2-6; 9 bases line up with TRBD1. The CDR3 sequence is 17 residues long. Germline trimming cut 6 bases from V and 2 bases from J; bases unmatched to any gene: 9. Germline V CDR1 and CDR2: SGHRS, YFSETQ.

This clonotype was detected ten times or more. This CDR3 is CASSYQGSANTGELFF. CDR3 DNA sequence: TGTGCCAGCAGTTACCAAGGAAGCGCGAACACCGGGGAGCTGTTTTTT. This chain connects TRBV6-5 to TRBJ2-2; D not certain. CDR3 size: 16 residues. CDR1 and CDR2 from the germline V gene are MNHEY and SVGAGI. Trimming cost V 2 bases and J 0 bases, with 10 bases left between them.

In its sample, this clonotype was seen many times. The genes are TRBV28 and TRBJ1-1; TRBD1 is a possible D gene (5 bases). V was trimmed by 2 bases and J by 6 bases, leaving 16 bases between them. In germline, CDR1 is MDHEN, CDR2 SYDVKM. The CDR3 contains 15 residues. CDR3 loop: CASSLQGYGYPEAFF. The CDR3 nucleotides are TGTGCCAGCAGTTTACAGGGCTACGGGTACCCTGAAGCTTTCTTT.

This clonotype was counted at least ten times. This chain joins TRBV30 and TRBJ2-3, with D unresolved. In germline, CDR1 is GTSNPN, CDR2 SVGIG (reference sequence). The CDR3 has 14 residues. Trimming removed 0 bases at V and 2 bases at J, with 9 bases between. The CDR3, as DNA: TGTGCCTGGAGTGTAGGCGGTCACACAGATACGCAGTATTTT. It codes for CAWSVGGHTDTQYF. Together with reference TRBV30 and TRBJ2-3, the CDR3 gives the full variable domain: SQTIHQWPATLVQPVGSPLSLECTVEGTSNPNLYWYRQAAGRGLQLLFYSVGIGQISSEVPQNLSASRPQDRQFILSSKKLLLSDSGFYLCAWSVGGHTDTQYFGPGTRLTVL.

In regard to this clonotype: This may be a read error: a much more frequent sequence differs by one nucleotide. The J gene is TRBJ2-1, the V gene TRBV12-3 or TRBV12-4; maybe TRBD1 (5 bases). This CDR3 is built from 16 residues. Trimming took 1 base from V and 10 from J, leaving 20 bases between them. The CDR3 loop reads CASSLEVGQGYYEQFF. The CDR3 bases are TGTGCCAGCAGTTTAGAGGTGGGGCAGGGTTACTACGAGCAGTTCTTC.

This clonotype was detected only a few times. The chain recombines TRBV7-9 with TRBJ2-7; possibly TRBD1 or TRBD2 for D (6 bases each). This CDR3 is 15 amino acids long. Germline V gene lookup returns CDR1 SEHNR and CDR2 FQNEAQ (reference sequence). V was cut by 0 bases and J by 2 bases, with 11 bases left in between. CDR3 in amino acids: CASSLAEGGAYEQYF. In nucleotides, the CDR3 is TGTGCCAGCAGCTTAGCCGAGGGGGGAGCCTACGAGCAGTACTTC.

This clonotype was observed at least ten times. The rearrangement links TRBV4-2 to TRBJ2-5; no firm D call. Germline-derived CDR1 and CDR2 are LGHNA and YNFKEQ. The ends were cut back, 1 base at V and 5 bases at J, with 11 bases in the middle. This CDR3 is built from 14 residues. The CDR3: CASSQADSPETQYF. CDR3 sequence (DNA): TGTGCCAGCAGCCAAGCCGACTCCCCCGAGACCCAGTACTTC.

The V gene is TRBV28, the J gene TRBJ2-7; D is uncertain. CDR1 and CDR2 (germline): MDHEN, SYDVKM. CDR3 size: 14 residues. V shed 2 bases and J shed 2 bases, with 10 bases lying between them. The CDR3 is CASSLTDATYEQYF. The CDR3 coding sequence is TGTGCCAGCAGTTTAACGGACGCAACCTACGAGCAGTACTTC.

This clonotype came up many times. The chain joins TRBV27 to TRBJ2-7; 11 bases align to TRBD2. CDR1 and CDR2 (germline): MNHEY, SMNVEV (reference sequence). This CDR3 is 18 amino acids long. J lost 0 bases, V lost 5 bases, and 12 bases had no gene match. In DNA, the CDR3 is TGTGCCAGCAGTCCCGGGACTAGCGGACTATTTCCCTCCTACGAGCAGTACTTC. This encodes CASSPGTSGLFPSYEQYF.